Following are 27 T cell receptor beta chains from one sample sequenced in a study of CD8 T cells in Susac syndrome. Roughly 0.5 to 1 ug RNA was reverse transcribed with random hexamers. One entry per CDR3 protein, called by TCRdb with MiXCR from the immunoSEQ multiplex PCR reads. The sample yields about 140,000 distinct CDR3 sequences, over 85% seen once. Sequencing input: CD8+ T cells from PBMCs. The receptors were gathered from a human donor in good health.

V gene TRBV11-2 combines with J gene TRBJ1-5; D perhaps matches TRBD1 (5 bases). The CDR3 totals 15 residues. The V gene lost 1 base and the J gene lost 6 bases, with 13 bases spanning the gap. The germline CDR1 and CDR2 sequences are SGHAT and FQNNGV. The CDR3 nucleotides are TGTGCCAGCAGCTTAGGATTCAGGGAGGGTCAGCCCCAGCATTTT. It yields the protein CASSLGFREGQPQHF.

The chain combines TRBV4-3 with TRBJ1-1; D gene uncertain. The CDR3 extends over 14 amino acids. Germline CDR1 LGHNA, CDR2 YSLEER. V dropped 2 bases and J dropped 0 bases, with 7 bases sitting between them. The CDR3 DNA sequence: TGCGCCAGCAGCCAACTGGTCCTGAACACTGAAGCTTTCTTT. It is translated as CASSQLVLNTEAFF.

The chain recombines TRBV6-5 with TRBJ2-7; D ambiguous. Germline CDR1 reads MNHEY; CDR2 reads SVGAGI. The CDR3 is 15 amino acids. The V gene lost 2 bases and the J gene lost 4 bases, with 15 bases spanning the gap. The CDR3 nucleotides are TGTGCCAGCAGTTACGGTACGAGCGACGATTACGAGCAGTACTTC. Encoded protein: CASSYGTSDDYEQYF.

In its sample, this clonotype was seen once. The chain carries TRBV28 and TRBJ1-3; the D is unclear. The V end was cut by 6 bases, the J end by 4 bases, with 16 bases between. The germline gives CDR1 MDHEN, CDR2 SYDVKM. This CDR3 contains 15 residues. The DNA for the CDR3 is TGTGCCAGCAGCAAAGACGCGAACCGGGGAAACACCATATATTTT. Translating gives CASSKDANRGNTIYF.

The V call is TRBV4-3, the J call TRBJ1-3; the D gene is possibly TRBD1 (5 bases). Trimming stripped 0 bases from V and 2 bases from J, with 11 bases between. Looked up from germline, CDR1 is LGHNA and CDR2 is YSLEER. The CDR3 is made up of 16 amino acids. In DNA, the CDR3 is TGCGCCAGCAGCCAAGATGTGGGGGGGACTGGAAACACCATATATTTT. Translating gives CASSQDVGGTGNTIYF.

The chain combines TRBV5-6 with TRBJ2-1; no firm D call. V was clipped by 4 bases and J by 2 bases, with 10 bases between them. Germline CDR1 and CDR2: SGHDT and YYEEEE. This CDR3 comprises 14 residues. As DNA, the CDR3 is TGTGCCAGCAGCCTGGACGGTGCCTACAATGAGCAGTTCTTC. Its translation is CASSLDGAYNEQFF. Full variable domain (outside the CDR3, taken from reference TRBV5-6 and TRBJ2-1): DAGVTQSPTHLIKTRGQQVTLRCSPKSGHDTVSWYQQALGQGPQFIFQYYEEEERQRGNFPDRFSGHQFPNYSSELNVNALLLGDSALYLCASSLDGAYNEQFFGPGTRLTVL.

The gene calls are TRBV12-3 or TRBV12-4 and TRBJ2-7; D is undetermined. CDR3 length equals 12 residues. Trimming took 2 bases from V and 7 from J, leaving 9 bases between them. In DNA, the CDR3 is TGTGCCAGCAGTTTACCATCTTGGGAGCAGTACTTC. It yields the protein CASSLPSWEQYF.

The genes are TRBV30 and TRBJ2-7; 8 nucleotides align to TRBD1. CDR3 size: 14 residues. The trim removed 6 bases at V and 1 base at J, leaving 8 bases unmatched. The germline gives CDR1 GTSNPN, CDR2 SVGIG (reference sequence). Here the CDR3 reads CACPHGTGSYEQYF. CDR3 DNA: TGTGCCTGTCCCCATGGGACAGGATCCTACGAGCAGTACTTC.

The chain is built from TRBV27 and TRBJ2-1; 8 nucleotides align to TRBD2. The germline CDR1 and CDR2 sequences are MNHEY and SMNVEV (reference sequence). V shed 3 bases and J 2 bases; nucleotides not matched to a gene: 6. The CDR3 is made up of 16 amino acids. CDR3 residues: CASSLQAGDTYNEQFF. The CDR3 region has the DNA TGTGCCAGCAGTTTGCAAGCGGGAGATACCTACAATGAGCAGTTCTTC.

In its sample, this clonotype was seen once. V and J are TRBV20-1 and TRBJ2-4; D is unclear. The germline CDR1 and CDR2 sequences are DFQATT and SNEGSKA (reference sequence). The CDR3 has 14 residues. Trimming removed 0 bases from V and 8 bases from J, with 14 bases in between. CDR3 protein: CSARDDELADIQYF. CDR3 nucleotides: TGCAGTGCTAGAGATGACGAGTTGGCGGACATTCAGTACTTC.

About this clonotype itself: At one boundary the junction diverges from the germline segment, which might be a read error. The genes are TRBV4-1 and TRBJ2-2; 8 bases align to TRBD1. Germline V gives CDR1 MGHRA, CDR2 YSYEKL. The CDR3 sequence is 18 residues long. DNA for the CDR3: TGCGCCAGCAGCGATCTAGGACAGGGTGGCGAGAACGCCGGGGAGCTGTTTTTT. It specifies CASSDLGQGGENAGELFF.

The V and J genes are TRBV20-1 and TRBJ1-5; 7 nucleotides match TRBD1. Germline V gives CDR1 DFQATT, CDR2 SNEGSKA (reference sequence). This CDR3 is 16 amino acids long. Unmatched junction bases numbered 11, after V lost 2 bases and J lost 4 bases. CDR3 DNA: TGCAGTGCTAGACCTATCGACAGGGTTAGAAATCAGCCCCAGCATTTT. This translates into CSARPIDRVRNQPQHF.

The chain is built from TRBV20-1 and TRBJ1-1; D is ambiguous. The CDR3 is made up of 14 amino acids. Germline CDR1 is DFQATT and CDR2 is SNEGSKA (reference sequence). The V and J ends lost 0 bases and 3 bases respectively, with 11 bases between them. The CDR3 sequence: CSARDRAGHTEAFF. The CDR3, as DNA: TGCAGTGCTAGAGATCGGGCTGGGCACACTGAAGCTTTCTTT.

For the CDR3, the DNA is TGCGCCAGCAGCCAGAAGACAGGGGACTACGAGCAGTACTTC. Its translation: CASSQKTGDYEQYF. V is TRBV4-1 and J is TRBJ2-7, with TRBD1 matching over 8 bases. With 3 bases clipped from V and 3 bases from J, the junction kept 4 bases outside the gene matches. The CDR3 runs to 14 residues. CDR1 MGHRA and CDR2 YSYEKL come from the germline V gene.

This sequence joins TRBV28 and TRBJ2-5; 12 positions agree with TRBD1. J lost 4 bases, V lost 6 bases, and 18 bases had no gene match. The CDR3 sequence is 19 residues long. Germline CDR1 MDHEN, CDR2 SYDVKM. CDR3 sequence: CASSVTAGQGAFERETQYF. CDR3 nucleotides: TGTGCCAGCAGCGTGACTGCGGGACAGGGGGCTTTTGAGCGAGAGACCCAGTACTTC.

The chain is built from TRBV29-1 and TRBJ2-7; maybe TRBD1 (5 bases). This CDR3 spans 12 amino acids. Germline V gene lookup returns CDR1 SQVTM and CDR2 ANQGSEA. With 3 bases removed from V and 3 bases from J, the gap between germline ends came to 9 bases. This CDR3 reads CSVETQGYEQYF. CDR3 DNA sequence: TGCAGCGTTGAGACTCAGGGCTACGAGCAGTACTTC.

This chain links TRBV29-1 with TRBJ2-5, with 7 bases that match TRBD1. V trimming: 7 bases; J trimming: 5 bases; junction bases outside the gene matches: 7. The length of the CDR3 is 12 residues. Germline V gene data show CDR1 as SQVTM and CDR2 as ANQGSEA. DNA of the CDR3: TGCAGCGCCGTGGGACAGAGGGAGACCCAGTACTTC. As protein: CSAVGQRETQYF. Full variable domain (outside the CDR3, taken from reference TRBV29-1 and TRBJ2-5): SAVISQKPSRDICQRGTSLTIQCQVDSQVTMMFWYRQQPGQSLTLIATANQGSEATYESGFVIDKFPISRPNLTFSTLTVSNMSPEDSSIYLCSAVGQRETQYFGPGTRLLVL.

The V and J genes are TRBV27 and TRBJ2-4, with D uncertain. Germline loops: CDR1 MNHEY, CDR2 SMNVEV (reference sequence). Trimming shortened V by 0 bases and J by 10 bases, and 10 bases separated the two germline ends. This CDR3 contains 13 residues. CDR3 residues: CASSLSESSIQYF. The DNA for the CDR3 is TGTGCCAGCAGTTTATCCGAGTCCAGTATTCAGTACTTC.

This chain joins TRBV29-1 and TRBJ1-2, with unresolved D. Germline V gives CDR1 SQVTM, CDR2 ANQGSEA. Trimming removed 6 bases from V and 1 base from J, with 21 bases in between. The CDR3 runs 16 residues. CDR3 bases: TGCAGCGTGTTGGGAGGTGTAGGCGGGATTAACTATGGCTACACCTTC. Translation gives CSVLGGVGGINYGYTF.

The chain couples TRBV3-1 to TRBJ1-2, with D hard to call. Germline CDR1 and CDR2: LGHDT and YNNKEL (reference sequence). V was pared by 8 bases and J by 4 bases, with 14 bases between. This CDR3 contains 13 residues. The CDR3 sequence: CASGEGPTYGYTF. DNA for the CDR3: TGTGCCAGCGGGGAGGGCCCTACCTATGGCTACACCTTC.

The chain couples TRBV12-3 or TRBV12-4 to TRBJ2-1; D not resolved. The CDR3 loop spans 12 amino acids. Trimming removed 2 bases at V and 9 bases at J, with 8 bases between. The CDR3 spells CASSLLAGEQFF. CDR3 nucleotide sequence: TGTGCCAGCAGTTTACTGGCAGGTGAGCAGTTCTTC.

CDR3 amino acids: CASGTGSYEQYF. CDR3 sequence (DNA): TGTGCCAGCGGGACAGGGTCCTACGAGCAGTACTTC. The chain has TRBV27 and TRBJ2-7; TRBD1 matches at 9 bases. The J segment lost 1 base and the V segment lost 8 bases, leaving 0 bases of the junction unmatched. This CDR3 contains 12 residues. CDR1 is MNHEY and CDR2 is SMNVEV in the germline V gene (reference sequence).

The CDR3 sequence is CASSLDTAYEQYF. DNA for the CDR3: TGTGCCAGCAGTTTAGACACGGCCTACGAGCAGTACTTC. The chain joins TRBV27 to TRBJ2-7; D remains ambiguous. Trimming shortened V by 2 bases and J by 2 bases, and 7 bases separated the two germline ends. In germline, CDR1 is MNHEY, CDR2 SMNVEV (reference sequence). This CDR3 region has 13 residues.

The chain employs TRBV30 and TRBJ2-7, with TRBD2 matching over 10 bases. V gave up 2 bases and J gave up 3 bases; unmatched junction bases: 1. Germline V gene sequence: CDR1 GTSNPN, CDR2 SVGIG (reference sequence). CDR3 length: 13 amino acids. CDR3 loop: CAWSWTSGYEQYF. CDR3 sequence (DNA): TGTGCCTGGAGTTGGACTAGCGGCTACGAGCAGTACTTC. Combining the CDR3 with reference TRBV30 and TRBJ2-7 gives the whole variable domain SQTIHQWPATLVQPVGSPLSLECTVEGTSNPNLYWYRQAAGRGLQLLFYSVGIGQISSEVPQNLSASRPQDRQFILSSKKLLLSDSGFYLCAWSWTSGYEQYFGPGTRLTVT.

The chain carries TRBV18 and TRBJ2-1; 8 bases map to TRBD2. The CDR3 runs to 16 residues. V lost 0 bases and J lost 7; bases outside the gene matches: 8. Germline CDR1 reads KGHSH; CDR2 reads LQKENI. DNA of the CDR3: TGTGCCAGCTCACCACCTTTCGGGAGGGCTTGGAATGAGCAGTTCTTC. Amino acid sequence: CASSPPFGRAWNEQFF.

This chain connects TRBV4-3 to TRBJ1-1; D gene uncertain. The ends were cut back, 0 bases at V and 1 base at J, with 12 bases in the middle. CDR3 length: 16 residues. Germline V lookup: CDR1 LGHNA, CDR2 YSLEER. DNA for the CDR3: TGCGCCAGCAGCCAAGATGAACACCCTGGGAACACTGAAGCTTTCTTT. Amino acid sequence: CASSQDEHPGNTEAFF.

The chain couples TRBV6-1 to TRBJ1-5, with 8 positions matching TRBD1. Germline V lookup: CDR1 MNHNS, CDR2 SASEGT. This CDR3 contains 14 residues. V shed 2 bases and J 10 bases; nucleotides not matched to a gene: 7. Written as DNA, the CDR3 is TGTGCCAGCAGTGAACGACAGGGGAGGGACCCCCAGCATTTT. It codes for CASSERQGRDPQHF.